This T cell receptor (beta chain) was sequenced in a study of CD8 T cells in ankylosing spondylitis. Points from the study as a whole: CD8+ disease-linked clones were present at relatively low frequencies in blood. Seemingly characteristic of ankylosing spondylitis blood was a TCR beta motif consisting of roughly 8 highly homologous variants.

From the 5' RACE reads, TCRdb called clonotypes with MiXCR, one entry per CDR3 protein. The sample includes 210,000 or so distinct CDR3 sequences, 7.5% to 9.5% seen only once; the top ten take 4% to 5.5%. As to this clonotype: Its antigen remains unidentified. Lacking the conserved final phenylalanine or tryptophan, this CDR3 likely reflects a read error.

The CDR3 is 14 residues long. CDR1 is DFQATT, CDR2 SNEGSKA, per germline (reference sequence). V lost 2 bases to trimming and J lost 2 bases, with 13 bases between them. J is TRBJ2-7 and V is TRBV20-1, with D perhaps TRBD1 (6 bases). The receptor was isolated from a female donor with ankylosing spondylitis or in good health (not recorded which). The material sequenced was blood, either unsorted or a sorted T cell fraction (not recorded which). The CDR3 DNA is TGCAGTGCTAGACACCCGACAGGCACCTACGAGCAGTACCTC. This translates into CSARHPTGTYEQYL.